Shown below are 20 T cell receptor beta chains from a single sample sequenced in a study of blood T cell repertoires in COVID-19. Clones were read by immunoSEQ multiplex PCR, and TCRdb kept only the in-frame ones, dropping some. The sample comprises roughly 260,000 clones, around nine tenths of which are singletons, and around 9.1% rests with the top ten. Sequencing was done on a sample of peripheral blood. The receptors were gathered from a man aged 35-49 years who had recovered from COVID-19.

The V gene is TRBV9, the J gene TRBJ1-4; D is unclear. There are 13 residues in the CDR3. The germline gives CDR1 SGDLS, CDR2 YYNGEE. V lost 7 bases and J lost 5, with 12 bases in between. CDR3 in amino acids: CASSRGLNEKLFF. CDR3 coding DNA: TGTGCCAGCTCCCGAGGTCTCAATGAAAAACTGTTTTTT.

The gene calls are TRBV4-1 and TRBJ2-2; the D is unclear. The CDR3 runs to 15 residues. Per germline, CDR1 MGHRA and CDR2 YSYEKL. V lost 1 base to trimming and J lost 1 base, with 7 bases between them. CDR3 protein: CASSQVGLNTGELFF. CDR3 DNA sequence: TGCGCCAGCAGCCAAGTCGGTTTGAACACCGGGGAGCTGTTTTTT.

V is TRBV12-3 or TRBV12-4 and J is TRBJ2-7; TRBD1 agrees at 10 bases. The CDR3 totals 13 residues. V dropped 3 bases and J dropped 5; count of bases not matched to a gene: 1. CDR3 residues: CASSLDRGDEQYF. The CDR3 DNA is TGTGCCAGCAGTTTGGACAGGGGGGACGAGCAGTACTTC.

This clone appeared once. V gene TRBV5-1 combines with J gene TRBJ2-7; 8 bases are a match to TRBD1. Trimming took 4 bases from V and 2 from J; bases not matched to a gene: 8. This CDR3 comprises 15 residues. Germline-derived CDR1 and CDR2 are SGHRS and YFSETQ. Here the CDR3 reads CASSTWTGKTYEQYF. CDR3 sequence (DNA): TGCGCCAGCAGCACCTGGACAGGGAAGACCTACGAGCAGTACTTC.

V is TRBV6-2 or TRBV6-3 and J is TRBJ2-7, with 7 bases aligning to TRBD2. The junction had 9 bases not matched to a gene; V was cut back by 2 bases and J by 5 bases. The CDR3 has 15 amino acids. Looked up from germline, CDR1 is MNHEY and CDR2 is SVGEGT. The DNA for the CDR3 is TGTGCCAGCAGTTACCCCGGGACGGGAGGTCACGAGCAGTACTTC. This encodes CASSYPGTGGHEQYF.

The chain carries TRBV6-2 or TRBV6-3 and TRBJ1-1; TRBD1 agrees at 7 bases. V dropped 2 bases and J dropped 3; count of bases not matched to a gene: 9. This CDR3 contains 16 residues. CDR1 MNHEY and CDR2 SVGEGT come from the germline V gene. The CDR3 coding sequence is TGTGCCAGCAGTTACCACAGTAGGGGGCTTCACACTGAAGCTTTCTTT. It is translated as CASSYHSRGLHTEAFF.

V gene TRBV7-2 combines with J gene TRBJ2-3; TRBD2 matches 11 bases. V was clipped by 2 bases and J by 3 bases; unmatched bases: 4. This CDR3 comprises 16 residues. Germline assignment: CDR1 SGHTA and CDR2 FQGNSA. The CDR3 protein is CASSLMLAGGTDTQYF. Here the CDR3 DNA reads TGTGCCAGCAGCTTAATGCTAGCGGGGGGAACAGATACGCAGTATTTT. Full variable domain (remainder filled in from reference TRBV7-2 and TRBJ2-3): GAGVSQSPSNKVTEKGKDVELRCDPISGHTALYWYRQSLGQGLEFLIYFQGNSAPDKSGLPSDRFSAERTGGSVSTLTIQRTQQEDSAVYLCASSLMLAGGTDTQYFGPGTRLTVL.

The chain recombines TRBV7-9 with TRBJ1-2; a weak D match, TRBD1 (5 bases). V shed 5 bases and J shed 2 bases, with 24 bases lying between them. CDR1 is SEHNR, CDR2 FQNEAQ, per germline (reference sequence). The CDR3 covers 18 residues. For the CDR3, the DNA is TGTGCCAGCAGCCCACAACAGGTTGGGGCATCGTTAAACTATGGCTACACCTTC. It yields the protein CASSPQQVGASLNYGYTF.

V gene TRBV27 combines with J gene TRBJ2-7; 7 nucleotides line up with TRBD1. J gave up 5 bases and V 5 bases, and 3 bases lay outside the gene matches. Germline loops: CDR1 MNHEY, CDR2 SMNVEV (reference sequence). This CDR3 region has 12 residues. CDR3 sequence: CASSHRGNEQYF. DNA of the CDR3: TGTGCCAGCAGTCACAGGGGAAACGAGCAGTACTTC.

The genes are TRBV2 and TRBJ2-3; TRBD2 matches 7 bases. The length of the CDR3 is 15 residues. V lost 6 bases and J lost 2; bases outside the gene matches: 8. CDR1 SNHLY and CDR2 FYNNEI come from the germline V gene. The CDR3 here is CASRRGGEPTDTQYF. The CDR3 DNA follows: TGTGCCAGCAGGCGTGGGGGGGAACCCACAGATACGCAGTATTTT.

The genes are TRBV19 and TRBJ2-3, with TRBD1 matching 10 bases. This CDR3 is built from 16 residues. Germline-derived CDR1 and CDR2 are LNHDA and SQIVND (reference sequence). V shed 5 bases, J shed 3 bases, and the junction held 8 bases outside the gene matches. The CDR3 bases are TGTGCCAGTAGTCCCGACAGGGGGCACTTTACAGATACGCAGTATTTT. It translates to CASSPDRGHFTDTQYF.

V usage is TRBV7-9 and J usage is TRBJ1-2, with D maybe TRBD1 (6 bases). CDR3 length: 15 residues. Trimming stripped 3 bases from V and 8 bases from J, with 19 bases between. Germline V gene lookup returns CDR1 SEHNR and CDR2 FQNEAQ (reference sequence). CDR3 region: CASSFLLAGDRGYTF. CDR3 coding DNA: TGTGCCAGCAGCTTCCTATTAGCAGGGGATAGGGGCTACACCTTC.

The chain is built from TRBV7-9 and TRBJ2-1, with 12 bases lining up with TRBD2. The CDR3 extends over 14 amino acids. J was trimmed by 9 bases and V by 5 bases; bases with no gene match: 5. Looked up from germline, CDR1 is SEHNR and CDR2 is FQNEAQ (reference sequence). CDR3 region: CASSPGLAGSEQFF. CDR3 sequence (DNA): TGTGCCAGCAGCCCAGGACTAGCGGGATCTGAGCAGTTCTTC. Based on the CDR3 plus reference TRBV7-9 and TRBJ2-1, the full variable domain is DTGVSQNPRHKITKRGQNVTFRCDPISEHNRLYWYRQTLGQGPEFLTYFQNEAQLEKSRLLSDRFSAERPKGSFSTLEIQRTEQGDSAMYLCASSPGLAGSEQFFGPGTRLTVL.

The J gene is TRBJ2-1, the V gene TRBV7-2; TRBD2 agrees at 11 bases. The V and J ends lost 5 bases and 4 bases, in that order; junction bases with no gene match: 4. The CDR3 totals 15 residues. Germline values: CDR1 SGHTA, CDR2 FQGNSA. Written as DNA, the CDR3 is TGTGCCAGCAGCCCCGGGACTAGCGGATACAATGAGCAGTTCTTC. Residues: CASSPGTSGYNEQFF.

The chain recombines TRBV5-5 with TRBJ2-3; D is unclear. The CDR3 spans 13 residues. Germline CDR1 is SGHKS and CDR2 is YYEKEE (reference sequence). V was clipped by 1 base and J by 2 bases, with 5 bases between them. This chain's CDR3 is CASSLRSTDTQYF. CDR3 bases: TGTGCCAGCAGCTTGCGTTCCACAGATACGCAGTATTTT.

This chain connects TRBV9 to TRBJ2-3; a possible D gene is TRBD1 (7 bases). Trimming took off 0 bases at V and 5 bases at J, with 10 bases between the two ends. The CDR3 contains 14 residues. Germline V lookup: CDR1 SGDLS, CDR2 YYNGEE. The CDR3 coding sequence is TGTGCCAGCAGCGTAGGTCAGGGGGGAGATACGCAGTATTTT. Translated: CASSVGQGGDTQYF.

The sample holds one count of this clone. The rearrangement links TRBV2 to TRBJ2-5; D possibly corresponds to TRBD2 (5 bases). Germline-derived CDR1 and CDR2 are SNHLY and FYNNEI. Trimming stripped 7 bases from V and 5 bases from J, with 26 bases between. The length of the CDR3 is 17 residues. The CDR3 sequence: CASNDSRARRRRETQYF. CDR3 bases: TGTGCCAGCAATGATAGTAGGGCGCGCAGACGGAGGGAGACCCAGTACTTC. The whole variable domain, filled in from reference TRBV2 and TRBJ2-5, reads EPEVTQTPSHQVTQMGQEVILRCVPISNHLYFYWYRQILGQKVEFLVSFYNNEISEKSEIFDDQFSVERPDGSNFTLKIRSTKLEDSAMYFCASNDSRARRRRETQYFGPGTRLLVL.

The chain has TRBV21-1 and TRBJ2-3; TRBD2 is the table's D call and was not checked against the DNA. TRBV21-1 represents a pseudogene. The CDR3 is 22 amino acids. The CDR3: CASSERGWVAGASGTSTDTQYF. In nucleotides, the CDR3 is TGTGCCAGCAGCGAAAGGGGCTGGGTAGCGGGGGCTTCAGGAACCAGCACAGATACGCAGTATTTT.

The chain couples TRBV6-2 or TRBV6-3 to TRBJ1-6, with 10 bases lining up with TRBD1. V dropped 6 bases and J dropped 10; count of bases not matched to a gene: 9. The CDR3 totals 15 residues. In germline, CDR1 is MNHEY, CDR2 SVGEGT. CDR3 in amino acids: CASSWDRGGGSPLHF. The CDR3 DNA reads TGTGCCAGCAGCTGGGACAGGGGAGGAGGATCACCCCTCCACTTT.

This chain uses TRBV20-1 with TRBJ1-1; no firm D call. Germline V lookup: CDR1 DFQATT, CDR2 SNEGSKA (reference sequence). V was cut by 6 bases and J by 5 bases, with 10 bases left in between. There are 11 residues in the CDR3. CDR3 in DNA: TGCAGTGCGGCCACGTGGACTGAAGCTTTCTTT. It specifies CSAATWTEAFF.